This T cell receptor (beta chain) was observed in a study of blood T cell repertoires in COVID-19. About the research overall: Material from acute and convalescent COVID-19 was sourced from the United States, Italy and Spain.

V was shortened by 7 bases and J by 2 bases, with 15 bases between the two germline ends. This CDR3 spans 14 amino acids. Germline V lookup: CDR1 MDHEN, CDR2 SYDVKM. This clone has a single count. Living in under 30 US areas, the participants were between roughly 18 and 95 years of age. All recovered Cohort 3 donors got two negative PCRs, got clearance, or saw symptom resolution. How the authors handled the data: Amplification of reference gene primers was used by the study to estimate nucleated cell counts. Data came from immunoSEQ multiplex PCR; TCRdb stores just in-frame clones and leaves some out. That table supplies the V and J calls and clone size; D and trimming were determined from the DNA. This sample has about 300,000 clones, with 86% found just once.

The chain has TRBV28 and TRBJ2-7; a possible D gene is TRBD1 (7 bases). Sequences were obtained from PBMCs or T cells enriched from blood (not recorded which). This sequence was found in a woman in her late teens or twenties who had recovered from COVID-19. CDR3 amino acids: CASIRGDSPYEQYF. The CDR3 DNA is TGTGCCAGCATAAGGGGGGACAGCCCCTACGAGCAGTACTTC. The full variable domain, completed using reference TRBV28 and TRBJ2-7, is DVKVTQSSRYLVKRTGEKVFLECVQDMDHENMFWYRQDPGLGLRLIYFSYDVKMKEKGDIPEGYSVSREKKERFSLILESASTNQTSMYLCASIRGDSPYEQYFGPGTRLTVT.